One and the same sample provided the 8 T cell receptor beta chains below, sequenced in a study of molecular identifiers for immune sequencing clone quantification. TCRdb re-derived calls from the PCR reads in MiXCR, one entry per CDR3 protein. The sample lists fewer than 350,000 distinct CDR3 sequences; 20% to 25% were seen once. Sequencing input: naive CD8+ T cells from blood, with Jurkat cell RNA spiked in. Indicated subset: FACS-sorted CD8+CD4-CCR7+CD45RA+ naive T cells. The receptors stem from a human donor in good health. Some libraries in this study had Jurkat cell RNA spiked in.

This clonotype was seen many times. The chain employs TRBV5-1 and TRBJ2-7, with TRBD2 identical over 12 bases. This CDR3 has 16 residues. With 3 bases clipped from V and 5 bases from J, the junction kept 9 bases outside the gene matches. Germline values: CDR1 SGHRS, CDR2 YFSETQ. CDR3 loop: CASSWILAGGVNEQYF. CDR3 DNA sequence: TGCGCCAGCAGCTGGATCCTAGCGGGGGGGGTTAACGAGCAGTACTTC.

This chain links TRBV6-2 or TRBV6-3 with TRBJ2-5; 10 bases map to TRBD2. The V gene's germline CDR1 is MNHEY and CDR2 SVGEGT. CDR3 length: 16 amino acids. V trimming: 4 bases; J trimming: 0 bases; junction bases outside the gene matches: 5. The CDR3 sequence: CASSSYSGGYQETQYF. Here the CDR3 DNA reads TGTGCCAGCAGTTCATATAGCGGGGGGTACCAAGAGACCCAGTACTTC.

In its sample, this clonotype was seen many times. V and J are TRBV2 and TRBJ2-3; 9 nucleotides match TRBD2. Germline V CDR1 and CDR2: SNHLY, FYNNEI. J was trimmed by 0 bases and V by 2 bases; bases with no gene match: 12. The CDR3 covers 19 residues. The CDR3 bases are TGTGCCAGCAGTGAATGGTATTTCCTGACTAGCGGTAGCACAGATACGCAGTATTTT. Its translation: CASSEWYFLTSGSTDTQYF.

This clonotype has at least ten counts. The DNA for the CDR3 is TGTGCCAGCAGTCCCGGACAGGGGGACACCGGGGAGCTGTTTTTT. Translating it yields CASSPGQGDTGELFF. The rearrangement joins TRBV12-3 or TRBV12-4 to TRBJ2-2, with 10 bases aligning to TRBD1. J was trimmed by 3 bases and V by 5 bases; bases with no gene match: 3. The CDR3 is 15 amino acids.

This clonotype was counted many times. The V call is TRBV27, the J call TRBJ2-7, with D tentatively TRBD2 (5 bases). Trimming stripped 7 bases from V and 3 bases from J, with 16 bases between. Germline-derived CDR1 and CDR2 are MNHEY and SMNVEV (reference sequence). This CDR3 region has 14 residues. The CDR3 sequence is CASTSLKNFYEQYF. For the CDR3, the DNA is TGTGCCAGCACTAGCTTAAAGAATTTCTACGAGCAGTACTTC.

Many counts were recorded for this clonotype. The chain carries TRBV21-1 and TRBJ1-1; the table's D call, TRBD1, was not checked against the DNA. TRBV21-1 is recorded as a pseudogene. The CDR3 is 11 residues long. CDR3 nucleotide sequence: TGTGCCAGCAGCAAGGGGGCAACAGCTTTCTTT. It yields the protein CASSKGATAFF.

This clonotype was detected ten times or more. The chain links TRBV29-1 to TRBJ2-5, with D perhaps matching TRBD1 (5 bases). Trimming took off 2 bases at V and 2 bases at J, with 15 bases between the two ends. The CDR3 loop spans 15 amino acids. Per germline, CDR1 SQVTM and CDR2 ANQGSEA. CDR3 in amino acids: CSVETGENRQETQYF. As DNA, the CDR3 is TGCAGCGTTGAAACGGGTGAAAACAGGCAAGAGACCCAGTACTTC.

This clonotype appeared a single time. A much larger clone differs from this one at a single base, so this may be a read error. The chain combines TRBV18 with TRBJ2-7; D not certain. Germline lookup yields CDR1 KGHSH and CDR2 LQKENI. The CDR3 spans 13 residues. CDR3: CARSPPQEREQYF. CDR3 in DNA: TGTGCCCGCTCACCACCGCAAGAAAGGGAGCAGTACTTC.